This TCR beta chain was retrieved from a study of siplizumab effects on memory and regulatory T cells (dated by TCRdb to the late 2010s). For context, the study as a whole: The effect of the anti-CD2 antibody siplizumab on alloreactive T-cell subsets was examined in allogeneic mixed lymphocyte reactions constructed from human PBMCs. What the research found in general, with its limitations: Greater diversity appeared to be present in unstimulated naive T cells than in memory T cells, and a substantial contribution to the alloresponse seemed to be made by naive cells. Sequences below about 10^-5 frequency were poorly captured, so only a minor fraction of alloreactive clones could be mapped to unstimulated subsets. No functional confirmation was obtained for the suppressive function of proliferating Tregs from siplizumab cultures. In reactions with siplizumab, an average of about 62% of mappable alloreactive CD4+ clones were Treg-derived, compared with approximately 29% in control reactions. Siplizumab significantly lowered the cumulative frequency of alloreactive sequences that could be traced to unstimulated CD4+ memory T cells. Roughly 80-95% of proliferating CD4+ or CD8+ clones could not be assigned a naive or memory phenotype.

Additional sequencing covered unstimulated subsets from a few donor pairs, namely CD8+ effector memory, CD4+ naive, CD8+ TEMRA, CD4+ memory and CD8+ naive. Sorted unstimulated T cells and proliferating T cells recovered from mixed lymphocyte reactions were subjected to TCRbeta CDR3 sequencing. Fresh whole blood from about ten HLA-typed healthy donors served as the source for isolating PBMCs. Its CDR3 holds 13 amino acids, cysteine through phenylalanine. Left in the record is the CDR3 DNA by itself, 39 bases read in frame from the first base. The junction carries 6 bases between V and J, which are trimmed by 3 bases and 1 base respectively. As encoded in the germline V gene, CDR1 is SGHVS while CDR2 is FNYEAQ. Library creation used the immunoSEQ multiplex PCR assay. Around 10^5 TCR templates per sample were assayed by the deep sequencing platform. Genomic DNA extracted from sorted T cells was used for TCRbeta CDR3 sequencing. In the authors' own workflow: The R programming language was used for the clonal analysis of the TCRbeta CDR3 data. Unstimulated samples were compared with post-reaction CFSE-low samples to define alloreactive CD4+ and CD8+ clones. Alloreactive CD4+ clones were assigned to regulatory or non-regulatory origin by matching sequences to sorted unstimulated Treg and non-Treg repertoires. TCRdb carries this immuneACCESS record with in-frame sequences only. Its versions omit some clonotypes, under half of them owing to an unresolved V gene in the studies checked, with the rest unexplained. D and trimming were read from the DNA, whereas the V and J calls and clone size are those reported in that table. The sample table holds more than 75,000 clones, of which around 97% were seen once. Roughly 0.033% of the sample comes from the top ten.

About this clone: This receptor's antigen is unknown. Base qualities were left out, and no much larger clone turns up one base away.

The receptor's source is a human donor in good health. The sequence is built from TRBV7-6 and TRBJ1-1; the D region possibly corresponds to TRBD1 (5 bases align). Sequencing used naive CD4+ T cells sorted from blood. What this sample's cell subset or site label stands for: unstimulated naive T cells. CDR3 region: CASSFTGNTEAFF. The bases read TGTGCCAGCAGCTTTACAGGGAACACTGAAGCTTTCTTT.